Sequencing of this T cell receptor (beta chain) was carried out in a study of blood T cell repertoires in COVID-19. Study background: T cells, B-cell-depleted T cells, or PBMCs supplied cDNA or gDNA.

Original processing notes: How many nucleated cells were present was estimated from reference gene primer amplification. Clones were read by immunoSEQ multiplex PCR, and TCRdb kept only the in-frame ones, dropping some. D and trimming come from the DNA, and the V and J calls and clone size come from that table. The sample includes nearly 80,000 clones, approximately 90% of them seen just once. The CDR3 consists of 16 residues. CDR1 LGHNA and CDR2 YNFKEQ come from the germline V gene. The V segment lost 0 bases and the J segment 7 bases; nucleotides outside the gene matches: 5. The source of this sequence is a woman of 80 years or more with active or convalescent COVID-19. The specimen sequenced was peripheral blood. The chain couples TRBV4-2 to TRBJ1-6, with 8 bases identical to TRBD1. The CDR3 coding sequence is TGTGCCAGCAGCCAAGAGGTGACAGGGGCCAATTCACCCCTCCACTTT. It codes for CASSQEVTGANSPLHF.